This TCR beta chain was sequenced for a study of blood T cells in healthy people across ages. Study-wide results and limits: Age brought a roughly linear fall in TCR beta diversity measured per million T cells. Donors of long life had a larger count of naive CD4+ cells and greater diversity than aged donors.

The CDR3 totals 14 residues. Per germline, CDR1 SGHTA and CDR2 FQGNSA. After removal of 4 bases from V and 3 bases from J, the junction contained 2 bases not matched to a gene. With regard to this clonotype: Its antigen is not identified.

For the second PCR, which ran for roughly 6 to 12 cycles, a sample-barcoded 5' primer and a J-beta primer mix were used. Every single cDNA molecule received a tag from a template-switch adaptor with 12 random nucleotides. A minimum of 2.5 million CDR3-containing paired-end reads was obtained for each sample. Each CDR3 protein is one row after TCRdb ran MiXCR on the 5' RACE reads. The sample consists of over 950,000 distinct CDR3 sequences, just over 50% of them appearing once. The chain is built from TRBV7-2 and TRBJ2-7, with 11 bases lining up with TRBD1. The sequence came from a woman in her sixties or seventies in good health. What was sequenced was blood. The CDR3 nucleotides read TGTGCCAGCAGCTGGGGGACAGGGGGCTACGAGCAGTACTTC. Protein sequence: CASSWGTGGYEQYF.